The 3 T cell receptor beta chains below all came from one sample that was sequenced in a study of T cell changes during pregnancy in multiple sclerosis. Profiled with immunoSEQ multiplex PCR; TCRdb holds only in-frame clones, not every one. The sample consists of some 52,000 clones, around nine tenths of them appearing once. This material consisted of CD4+ T cells from peripheral blood mononuclear cells, taken before pregnancy. Source of these receptors: a female donor with multiple sclerosis, enrolled in a pregnancy study.

The chain combines TRBV18 with TRBJ1-1; D might be TRBD1 (5 bases). Germline CDR1 KGHSH, CDR2 LQKENI. The CDR3 length is 15 residues. Trimming stripped 1 base from V and 0 bases from J, with 9 bases between. The chain's CDR3 is CASSPHQGMNTEAFF. CDR3 DNA sequence: TGTGCCAGCTCACCACACCAGGGCATGAACACTGAAGCTTTCTTT.

The chain recombines TRBV6-1 with TRBJ2-3, with 14 positions matching TRBD2. This CDR3 spans 18 amino acids. The junction had 6 bases not matched to a gene; V was cut back by 2 bases and J by 2 bases. Germline V CDR1 and CDR2: MNHNS, SASEGT. CDR3 DNA: TGTGCCAGCAGTGAACCCCGACTAGCGGGAGGGTCCACAGATACGCAGTATTTT. It specifies CASSEPRLAGGSTDTQYF.

The rearrangement uses TRBV5-4 and TRBJ1-1; 7 bases are shared with TRBD1. V shed 4 bases, J shed 0 bases, and the junction held 9 bases outside the gene matches. The V gene's germline CDR1 is SGHNT and CDR2 YYREEE (reference sequence). The CDR3 runs 16 residues. DNA of the CDR3: TGTGCCAGCAGCCCCAGACTTAGGGGGCTGAACACTGAAGCTTTCTTT. Protein: CASSPRLRGLNTEAFF.